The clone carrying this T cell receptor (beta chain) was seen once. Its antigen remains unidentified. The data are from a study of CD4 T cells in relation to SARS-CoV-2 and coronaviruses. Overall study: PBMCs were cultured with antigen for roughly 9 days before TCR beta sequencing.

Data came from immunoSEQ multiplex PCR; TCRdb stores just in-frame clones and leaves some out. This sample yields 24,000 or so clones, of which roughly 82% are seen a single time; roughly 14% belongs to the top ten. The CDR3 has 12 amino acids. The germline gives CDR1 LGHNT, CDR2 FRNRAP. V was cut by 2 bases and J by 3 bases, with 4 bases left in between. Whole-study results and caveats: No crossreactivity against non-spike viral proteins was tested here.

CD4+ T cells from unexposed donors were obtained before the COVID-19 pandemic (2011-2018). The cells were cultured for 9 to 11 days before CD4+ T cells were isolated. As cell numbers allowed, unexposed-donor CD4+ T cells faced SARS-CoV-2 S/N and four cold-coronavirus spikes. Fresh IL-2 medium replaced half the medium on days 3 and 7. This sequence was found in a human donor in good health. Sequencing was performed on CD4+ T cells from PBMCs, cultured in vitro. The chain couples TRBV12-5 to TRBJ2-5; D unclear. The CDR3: CASGLNEETQYF. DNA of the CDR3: TGTGCTAGTGGTTTGAACGAAGAGACCCAGTACTTC.